This TCR beta chain stems from a study of shared clonotypes between healthy human individuals (dated by TCRdb to the early 2020s). Some background on the complete study: The cohort comprised two women and a few men aged 18 to 49 years. Libraries were prepared and TCR repertoires were sequenced by different laboratories using diverse techniques, in order to increase sequencing depth and limit assay-specific biases. To estimate repertoire size and how much clonotypes are shared between individuals, the study performed deep sequencing of blood TCR repertoires from a few healthy adults. Between about 0.8 and 9 billion PBMCs per donor were obtained by leukapheresis. For each donor, CD4 naive and CD4 memory were each given three plates, CD8 naive was given two plates, and CD8 memory was given one plate. Results the study describes overall, beyond this receptor: Pairwise subsampling led to the expectation that sequencing depth would affect the degree of clonotype sharing among donors. Naive subsets generally had larger estimated clonotype richness than memory subsets did. The small number of donors limited the genetic and exposure-history diversity represented. Sampling was restricted to blood, and TCR repertoires in tissue are likely to differ from TCR repertoires in blood. Incomplete sequencing was indicated by rarefaction of sorted-subset datasets, despite the large sequencing depth. Compared with non-shared clonotypes, clonotypes shared by all four sorted-subset donors had higher generation probabilities. Across a handful of donors, 4.5% to 6.5% of naive CD4, around 3.3% of naive CD8, approximately 2.5% of memory CD4, and roughly 0.41% of memory CD8 clonotypes were shared.

In regard to this clone: What antigen it recognizes has not been identified. Per-base qualities were not stored, and no clone one base away is much larger.

Healthy HIV-negative adults with no recently reported acute infections or vaccinations were included as donors. Every donor was a Caucasian adult living in Nashville, Tennessee, USA. CD4+ T cells were enriched by magnetic negative selection; naive cells were then positively selected on CD45RA, and the negative fraction formed the memory subset. After blood collection by leukapheresis, PBMCs were isolated using Ficoll-Histopaque density gradient centrifugation and then cryopreserved in the vapor phase of liquid nitrogen. Analytical flow cytometry was used to check the purity and quantity of every magnetically sorted T cell population. Genomic DNA was isolated from every sorted fraction and measured by UV absorbance on a Nanodrop 2000c. Using the deep immunoSEQ assay, multiplex PCR amplified TCR CDR3 regions from genomic DNA. Extracted genomic DNA from each cell subset was spread evenly across all wells of several immunoSEQ 96-well plates, with each plate serving as a replicate. For sorted subsets, roughly 200 ng of genomic DNA, equivalent to roughly 33,000 T cell genomes, went into each replicate PCR. Purified libraries were measured with a Qubit 3.0 fluorometer, size-checked on a Bioanalyzer 2100, and measured again with the KAPA Library Quantification kit. A separate single-read 150-cycle Illumina NextSeq 550 flow cell was used to sequence each immunoSEQ 96-well plate. The original pipeline was this. Because only junctional sequences without quality scores were contained in the immunoSEQ output, filtering matching that applied to full-length reads could not be performed. To assign V/J genes and CDR3, sequences were annotated using PyIR, a Python wrapper for IgBLAST v1.9, with IMGT germline references. Reads were removed for weak V/J assignments (E-value above 1e-6), missing CDR3, stop codons, out-of-frame junctions, or ambiguous translated residues. V3J clonotypes were defined by identical inferred V gene, J gene, and CDR3 amino acid sequence. Percentage overlap between repertoires was computed as shared unique clonotypes divided by the size of the smaller repertoire. RTK rarefaction, the Chao1 estimator, and Recon v2.1 estimates of unobserved clonotypes were used to assess repertoire richness. Generation probabilities were computed with OLGA for all TCRbeta clonotypes obtained by the gDNA method from several donors. Drawn from immuneACCESS, this table holds only the in-frame rearrangements with V and J called that TCRdb kept. Clones are partly lost; checked studies trace under half to an unresolved V gene and leave the rest unexplained. From that table come the V and J calls and clone size; the DNA was used to work out D and trimming. This sample comprises hundreds of thousands of clones, roughly 70% of them detected only once. The ten largest clones add up to over 1.5% of the sample.

The CDR3 numbers 19 residues from cysteine through phenylalanine. The sequence is cut down to CDR3 DNA, 57 bases in frame from base 1. The germline V gene specifies SGHVS as CDR1 and FNYEAQ as CDR2. V loses 6 bases, J loses 3 bases, and the germline ends lie 30 bases apart. Sequenced input: memory CD4+ T cells sorted from blood. What this sample's cell subset or site label stands for: CD45RA-negative fraction. This sequence was found in a woman aged 30 to 39 in good health. Here the chain combines TRBV7-6 and TRBJ2-7, with the D call tentatively TRBD1 or TRBD2, each fitting 7 bases. The DNA is as follows: TGTGCCAGCAGTTTGACAGGGCAGGCTCTCGCGGGAGCGATCTACGAGCAGTACTTC. Translated, it reads CASSLTGQALAGAIYEQYF.